This record concerns one TCR beta chain sequence. The antigen is undetermined. These data are taken from a study of cytomegalovirus exposure and HLA in healthy donors. Findings and limits, study-wide: Fewer than 200 TCR beta chains were listed as cytomegalovirus-associated.

TCRdb's table, derived via immunoSEQ multiplex PCR, lists solely in-frame clones and lacks some. Among about 120,000 clones listed, 90% to 96% were seen once. This TCR came from a man in his late teens or twenties in good health and CMV-seronegative. Sequenced input: PBMCs.

The CDR3 nucleotides are TGTGCCAGCAGCTTAGGACAGGGGGCCGATACGCAGTATTTT. Its protein is CASSLGQGADTQYF. The genes are TRBV11-3 and TRBJ2-3, with 10 bases matching TRBD1. The germline gives CDR1 SGHNT, CDR2 YENEEA. Trimming removed 1 base from V and 6 bases from J; junction bases left unmatched: 1. The CDR3 consists of 14 residues.